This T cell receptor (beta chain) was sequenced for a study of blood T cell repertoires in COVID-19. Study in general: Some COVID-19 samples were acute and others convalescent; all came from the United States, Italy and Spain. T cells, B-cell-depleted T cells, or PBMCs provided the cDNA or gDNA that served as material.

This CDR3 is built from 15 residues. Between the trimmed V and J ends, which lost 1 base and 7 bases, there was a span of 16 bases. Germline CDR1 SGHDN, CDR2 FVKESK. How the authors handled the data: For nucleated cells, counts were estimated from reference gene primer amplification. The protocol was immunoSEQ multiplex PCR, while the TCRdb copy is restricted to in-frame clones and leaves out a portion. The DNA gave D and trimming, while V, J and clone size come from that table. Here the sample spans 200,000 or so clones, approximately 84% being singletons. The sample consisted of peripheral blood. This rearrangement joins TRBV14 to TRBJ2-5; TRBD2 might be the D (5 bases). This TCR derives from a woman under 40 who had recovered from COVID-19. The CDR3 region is CASSQGVNVRGTQYF. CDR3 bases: TGTGCCAGCAGCCAAGGGGTTAACGTCCGGGGGACCCAGTACTTC.